The rows below give T cell receptor beta chains drawn from one sample of a study of radiation and T cells in renal cell carcinoma. Libraries were prepared by immunoSEQ multiplex PCR; TCRdb keeps only in-frame clonotypes and omits some of them. The repertoire consists of more than 95,000 clones, with roughly four fifths occurring once and the leading ten covering around 2.8%. Sequences were derived from blood, sampled from a patient whose treatment included radiotherapy and nephrectomy. These receptor sequences come from a woman aged 60-75 years with renal cell carcinoma. Each CDR3 is given with its conserved first and last residue. D genes are given only for firm matches. Rows may omit the clone size; those that give it use once, few, many or a size class.

size,J,D,V,CDR3,DNA
few,TRBJ2-1,TRBD2,TRBV2,CASSTFGTSGTNEQFF,TGTGCCAGCTCAACATTCGGGACTAGCGGGACTAATGAGCAGTTCTTC
NA,TRBJ2-7,NA,TRBV7-9,CASSHAAPPGSSYEQYF,TGTGCCAGCAGCCACGCGGCACCTCCAGGGAGCTCCTACGAGCAGTACTTC
NA,TRBJ1-1,NA,TRBV5-8,CASSFERPGKAFF,TGTGCCAGCAGCTTCGAGCGCCCGGGAAAAGCTTTCTTT
once,TRBJ1-6,NA,TRBV19,CASSIAGQIAPLHF,TGTGCCAGTAGTATAGCGGGGCAGATTGCACCCCTCCACTTT
NA,TRBJ1-5,TRBD1,TRBV2,CASSEERQGYSNQPQHF,TGTGCCAGCAGTGAAGAGAGACAGGGGTATAGCAATCAGCCCCAGCATTTT
NA,TRBJ2-7,TRBD1,TRBV10-1,CASSESSGNRGHEQYF,TGCGCCAGCAGTGAGTCTAGTGGTAACAGGGGGCACGAGCAGTACTTC
NA,TRBJ2-7,TRBD1,TRBV28,CASSRTGSTYEQYF,TGTGCCAGCAGTCGGACAGGTTCTACCTACGAGCAGTACTTC
NA,TRBJ1-1,NA,TRBV7-9,CASKGEGDTEAFF,TGTGCCAGCAAGGGAGAGGGGGACACTGAAGCTTTCTTT
NA,TRBJ2-5,NA,TRBV6-6,CASSSTIGTQETQYF,TGTGCCAGCAGTTCGACCATCGGGACTCAAGAGACCCAGTACTTC
NA,TRBJ2-2,NA,TRBV9,CASSVYDFPVPGELFF,TGTGCCAGCAGCGTATACGACTTCCCGGTCCCCGGGGAGCTGTTTTTT
NA,TRBJ1-3,NA,TRBV28,CASSPSGGRWGNTIYF,TGTGCCAGCAGTCCTTCCGGGGGGCGCTGGGGAAACACCATATATTTT
NA,TRBJ1-5,TRBD1,TRBV14,CASSQDSMRQGGQPQHF,TGTGCCAGCAGCCAAGATAGTATGAGACAGGGCGGTCAGCCCCAGCATTTT
once,TRBJ2-2,NA,TRBV5-1,CASSDRGGNDPGELFF,TGCGCCAGCAGCGACCGAGGGGGGAATGATCCCGGGGAGCTGTTTTTT
NA,TRBJ1-2,NA,TRBV9,CASSGRDYGYTF,TGTGCCAGCAGCGGACGGGACTATGGCTACACCTTC
once,TRBJ1-4,TRBD1,TRBV2,CASALNRDRGLANEKLFF,TGTGCCAGCGCTCTAAACCGGGACAGGGGGCTCGCTAATGAAAAACTGTTTTTT
few,TRBJ2-5,NA,TRBV27,CASSFQETQYF,TGTGCCAGCAGTTTCCAAGAGACCCAGTACTTC
NA,TRBJ2-5,NA,TRBV7-9,CASDPESGGARETQYF,TGTGCCAGCGACCCAGAATCCGGGGGCGCAAGAGAGACCCAGTACTTC
once,TRBJ1-2,NA,TRBV21-1,CASSLNDYGYTF,TGTGCCAGCTCCCTAAACGACTATGGCTACACCTTC
NA,TRBJ2-7,TRBD1,TRBV15,CATSPGTGDPYEQYF,TGTGCCACCAGCCCCGGGACAGGGGACCCCTACGAGCAGTACTTC
few,TRBJ2-7,TRBD1,TRBV2,CASSGQGHEQYF,TGTGCCAGCAGTGGACAGGGCCACGAGCAGTACTTC
NA,TRBJ2-2,NA,TRBV9,CASQGLDTGELFF,TGTGCCAGCCAGGGGTTGGACACCGGGGAGCTGTTTTTT
NA,TRBJ2-2,NA,TRBV5-4,CASSTQRGPGELFF,TGTGCCAGCAGCACACAGAGGGGACCCGGGGAGCTGTTTTTT
NA,TRBJ1-1,TRBD1,TRBV6-5,CASSFGQGNTEAFF,TGTGCCAGCAGTTTTGGACAGGGGAACACTGAAGCTTTCTTT
NA,TRBJ2-1,TRBD1,TRBV7-2,CASSLGGTGPDNEQFF,TGTGCCAGCAGCTTGGGGGGGACAGGGCCCGACAATGAGCAGTTCTTC
once,TRBJ1-2,NA,TRBV7-8,CASSLTEQATYGYTF,TGTGCCAGCAGCTTAACAGAACAAGCGACCTATGGCTACACCTTC
few,TRBJ1-1,NA,TRBV18,CASSWTTANTEAFF,TGTGCCAGCTCATGGACTACAGCGAACACTGAAGCTTTCTTT
NA,TRBJ1-6,NA,TRBV4-3,CASRKGGASNSPLHF,TGCGCCAGCAGGAAGGGCGGGGCCTCTAATTCACCCCTCCACTTT
NA,TRBJ2-5,TRBD2,TRBV10-2,CASRLAGGPETQYF,TGCGCCAGCAGACTAGCGGGGGGGCCAGAGACCCAGTACTTC
NA,TRBJ2-3,NA,TRBV7-6,CASRIIARGAGTDTQYF,TGTGCCAGCAGGATTATTGCCAGGGGGGCGGGCACAGATACGCAGTATTTT
NA,TRBJ1-1,TRBD1,TRBV5-5,CASRTTGGAVRNTEAFF,TGTGCCAGCAGGACTACAGGGGGCGCGGTTAGGAACACTGAAGCTTTCTTT
NA,TRBJ2-7,NA,TRBV5-6,CASSWSYEQYF,TGTGCCAGCAGCTGGTCCTACGAGCAGTACTTC
NA,TRBJ1-2,NA,TRBV6-5,CASSLRRPWDYGYTF,TGTGCCAGCAGCCTCCGCAGGCCATGGGACTATGGCTACACCTTC
NA,TRBJ1-4,TRBD1,TRBV19,CASIGRQGARANEKLFF,TGTGCCAGTATCGGGAGGCAGGGGGCTCGAGCTAATGAAAAACTGTTTTTT
NA,TRBJ2-3,TRBD2,TRBV5-1,CASSTSGGAADTQYF,TGCGCCAGCAGCACGAGCGGGGGGGCCGCAGATACGCAGTATTTT
NA,TRBJ2-3,TRBD2,TRBV5-6,CASSFSGGGPDTQYF,TGTGCCAGCAGCTTTAGCGGGGGGGGCCCGGATACGCAGTATTTT
few,TRBJ1-1,NA,TRBV10-3,CAIRENTEAFF,TGTGCCATCAGGGAGAACACTGAAGCTTTCTTT
NA,TRBJ2-7,NA,TRBV5-8,CASNLGRAYEQYF,TGTGCCAGCAACCTCGGACGGGCCTACGAGCAGTACTTC
NA,TRBJ1-2,TRBD1,TRBV5-1,CASSWDMGQGTYGYTF,TGCGCCAGCAGCTGGGATATGGGACAGGGAACCTATGGCTACACCTTC
NA,TRBJ1-1,TRBD1,TRBV6-6,CASSADRGAEAFF,TGTGCCAGCAGTGCTGACAGGGGGGCTGAAGCTTTCTTT
NA,TRBJ1-1,NA,TRBV9,CASSVAGDTEAFF,TGTGCCAGCAGCGTAGCAGGGGACACTGAAGCTTTCTTT